This T cell receptor (beta chain) was identified during a study of cytomegalovirus exposure and HLA in healthy donors. Measured with immunoSEQ multiplex PCR; TCRdb has only the in-frame clones, and not every one. The sample lists roughly 68,000 clones, around 88% occurring once. This clone was seen once. The V gene end was trimmed by 3 bases and the J gene end by 8 bases; junction bases not matched to a gene: 8. This CDR3 is built from 15 residues. CDR1 is PRHDT and CDR2 is FYEKMQ in the germline V gene (reference sequence). The chain uses TRBV13 and TRBJ1-4, with TRBD1 identical over 8 bases. The sequence was collected from a woman aged 18-30 years in good health and CMV-seronegative. Sequenced sample: PBMCs. CDR3 in amino acids: CASSFGQGFKEKLFF. CDR3 nucleotide sequence: TGTGCCAGCAGCTTCGGACAGGGTTTTAAGGAAAAACTGTTTTTT.